The 8 T cell receptor beta chains below come from one sample, sequenced in a study of OX40 agonist ivuxolimab in advanced cancers. Repertoires were generated with immunoSEQ multiplex PCR, while TCRdb's copy carries only in-frame clones and drops some. The sample carries about 55,000 clones, approximately 90% recorded once. Here the sequenced sample was CD4+ or CD8+ T cells sorted from blood, taken in a trial of the OX40 agonist ivuxolimab. The receptors come from an adult with an advanced solid tumor such as melanoma, head and neck, liver or kidney cancer.

This chain links TRBV9 with TRBJ1-2, with 7 bases identical to TRBD1. Germline V lookup: CDR1 SGDLS, CDR2 YYNGEE. V shed 3 bases and J 2 bases; nucleotides not matched to a gene: 1. The CDR3 totals 13 residues. The CDR3 is CASSGGQNYGYTF. The CDR3 DNA follows: TGTGCCAGCAGCGGGGGACAGAACTATGGCTACACCTTC.

The chain employs TRBV28 and TRBJ1-5, with 10 bases aligning to TRBD1. Trimming at V came to 5 bases and at J to 2 bases, leaving 6 bases not matched to a gene. Germline loops: CDR1 MDHEN, CDR2 SYDVKM. The CDR3 covers 16 residues. The CDR3 DNA sequence: TGTGCCAGCAGTCCGCCCGGGACAGGGGGCAATCAGCCCCAGCATTTT. Its protein product is CASSPPGTGGNQPQHF.

V gene TRBV13 combines with J gene TRBJ2-7, with D unclear. The ends were cut back, 0 bases at V and 0 bases at J, with 6 bases in the middle. Germline V gives CDR1 PRHDT, CDR2 FYEKMQ (reference sequence). This CDR3 has 14 amino acids. The CDR3 reads CASSLGGSSYEQYV. The CDR3 nucleotides read TGTGCCAGCAGCTTAGGGGGTTCCTCCTACGAGCAGTACGTC.

V is TRBV27 and J is TRBJ1-5; D perhaps matches TRBD1 (5 bases). CDR1 and CDR2 (germline): MNHEY, SMNVEV (reference sequence). CDR3 length equals 14 residues. V was pared by 5 bases and J by 1 base, with 9 bases between. CDR3 nucleotides: TGTGCCAGCAGTCCAGGGTTCAGCAATCAGCCCCAGCATTTT. Residues: CASSPGFSNQPQHF.

The chain combines TRBV4-1 with TRBJ2-4; the D is unclear. Between the trimmed V and J ends, which lost 3 bases and 3 bases, there was a span of 18 bases. The CDR3 covers 17 residues. Germline assignment: CDR1 MGHRA and CDR2 YSYEKL. Here the CDR3 DNA reads TGCGCCAGCAGCCACTACCGGCCAGAGCTAGTCAAAAACATTCAGTACTTC. It yields the protein CASSHYRPELVKNIQYF.

The V gene is TRBV4-1, the J gene TRBJ2-7, with a possible D match to TRBD2 (5 bases). Trimming cost V 0 bases and J 3 bases, with 12 bases left between them. The CDR3 has 15 residues. Germline CDR1 is MGHRA and CDR2 is YSYEKL. The CDR3 DNA reads TGCGCCAGCAGCCAAGAGGCACGGGGATACTACGAGCAGTACTTC. It yields the protein CASSQEARGYYEQYF.

The V call is TRBV19, the J call TRBJ2-6; D uncertain. This CDR3 comprises 15 residues. Germline loops: CDR1 LNHDA, CDR2 SQIVND (reference sequence). V was pared by 7 bases and J by 2 bases, with 12 bases between. CDR3 sequence: CASTHVVTGANVLTF. The DNA for the CDR3 is TGTGCCAGTACTCATGTCGTCACTGGGGCCAACGTCCTGACTTTC.

J is TRBJ2-7 and V is TRBV27; no firm D call. Trimming pared 3 bases from V and 2 bases from J, leaving 8 bases between. Germline CDR1 MNHEY, CDR2 SMNVEV (reference sequence). This CDR3 comprises 13 residues. CDR3 sequence: CASSFGQPYEQYF. In nucleotides, the CDR3 is TGTGCCAGCAGTTTCGGCCAGCCCTACGAGCAGTACTTC.